The sequence of this T cell receptor beta chain was determined in a study of early T cells in non-severe SARS-CoV-2 infection. Looking at the study overall: The chains were unpaired, and the sequenced material was bulk RNA from unsorted whole blood.

TCRdb itself ran the 5' RACE reads through MiXCR, one entry per CDR3 protein. The sample consists of tens of thousands of distinct CDR3 sequences, 6% to 7% of them appearing once. Findings and caveats of the study: In VDJdb matching, anti-spike CD8 responses were favored while private and CD4 specificities went missing.

The CDR3 sequence is 15 residues long. The germline V gene has CDR1 MNHEY and CDR2 SVGAGI. Trimming left V 10 bases short and J 8 bases short, with 21 bases between. This clonotype was detected many times. Its antigen is unidentified. The sequenced sample consisted of whole blood. This TCR came from an adult who was a healthcare worker with PCR-confirmed SARS-CoV-2 infection or an uninfected control (not recorded which). This sequence joins TRBV6-5 and TRBJ1-6; D possibly corresponds to TRBD1 (6 bases). CDR3 coding DNA: TGTGCCACCACCCCCATACAGGGCTCGCATTCACCCCTCCACTTT. Residues: CATTPIQGSHSPLHF.